The 24 T cell receptor beta chains below all came from one sample that was sequenced in a study of blood T cells in healthy people across ages. Alongside a J-beta primer mix, a sample-barcoded 5' primer served in a second PCR lasting roughly 7 to 11 cycles. TCRdb analysed the 5' RACE reads with MiXCR anew, one entry per CDR3 protein. The sample has about 640,000 distinct CDR3 sequences, less than 45% seen once. Sequencing was performed on blood. These receptors came from an elderly man in good health.

With regard to this clonotype: This may be a read error: a much more frequent sequence differs by one nucleotide. The rearrangement joins TRBV5-1 to TRBJ2-1, with D unclear. CDR1 and CDR2 from the germline V gene are SGHRS and YFSETQ. V was clipped by 0 bases and J by 0 bases, with 10 bases between them. The CDR3 runs to 16 residues. This CDR3 is CASSLAAATSYNEQFF. The CDR3 DNA sequence: TGCGCCAGCAGCTTGGCTGCAGCAACCTCCTACAATGAGCAGTTCTTC.

This clonotype occurred many times. The chain joins TRBV29-1 to TRBJ2-1, with a tentative D call TRBD2 (6 bases). The CDR3 length is 17 residues. V gave up 5 bases and J gave up 5 bases, with 25 bases separating them. Germline values: CDR1 SQVTM, CDR2 ANQGSEA. CDR3 DNA: TGCAGCGTTTTGGGTCGTAAAAACAGGAGGGGAAACAATGAGCAGTTCTTC. Translation gives CSVLGRKNRRGNNEQFF.

The DNA of the CDR3 is TGCAGTGGTCAGGGGCAAGAGACCCAGTACTTC. Translating it yields CSGQGQETQYF. V usage is TRBV20-1 and J usage is TRBJ2-7, with D perhaps TRBD1 (6 bases). Gene TRBJ2-5 matches the end of the DNA better, so the J call may be wrong. The V gene's germline CDR1 is DFQATT and CDR2 SNEGSKA (reference sequence). The CDR3 spans 11 residues.

V usage is TRBV7-2 and J usage is TRBJ2-5, with a possible D match to TRBD1 (5 bases). V shed 3 bases and J shed 4 bases, with 15 bases lying between them. This CDR3 region has 15 residues. Germline CDR1 reads SGHTA; CDR2 reads FQGNSA. The CDR3 reads CASSFGHPAVETQYF. CDR3 sequence (DNA): TGTGCCAGCAGCTTTGGACACCCGGCGGTAGAGACCCAGTACTTC.

The chain couples TRBV20-1 to TRBJ2-7, with D perhaps being TRBD1 or TRBD2 (5 bases each). Judging by the DNA end, TRBJ2-4 fits better; the J call may be wrong. Germline-derived CDR1 and CDR2 are DFQATT and SNEGSKA (reference sequence). This CDR3 has 16 residues. CDR3 sequence (DNA): TGCAGTGCCCTGAATCCCGGGACCGCCTTGAATAACATTCAGTACTTC. It specifies CSALNPGTALNNIQYF.

J is TRBJ2-1 and V is TRBV6-1; 8 bases map to TRBD2. Germline V gene data show CDR1 as MNHNS and CDR2 as SASEGT. Losses at the gene ends were 10 bases for V and 5 bases for J; bases not matched to a gene: 7. This CDR3 has 13 amino acids. Here the CDR3 DNA reads TGTGCCATCAGGGAGCGGGGGAACAATGAGCAGTTCTTC. This encodes CAIRERGNNEQFF.

For this clonotype: One junction end does not reproduce the germline sequence, and a read error may be involved. The chain joins TRBV2 to TRBJ1-5, with TRBD1 matching 11 bases. The CDR3 runs to 16 residues. Germline V gene sequence: CDR1 SNHLY, CDR2 FYNNEI. CDR3 amino acids: CASSGPGQGGNQSQHF. Written as DNA, the CDR3 is TGTGCCAGCAGTGGTCCGGGACAGGGGGGTAATCAGTCCCAGCATTTT.

V usage is TRBV9 and J usage is TRBJ2-1; 8 nucleotides match TRBD2. Looked up from germline, CDR1 is SGDLS and CDR2 is YYNGEE. The CDR3 length is 16 residues. V dropped 3 bases and J dropped 7; count of bases not matched to a gene: 12. The CDR3 loop reads CASSADLAGNLNEQFF. Written as DNA, the CDR3 is TGTGCCAGCAGCGCTGACCTAGCGGGTAATCTTAATGAGCAGTTCTTC.

The chain combines TRBV20-1 with TRBJ2-6; 7 bases match TRBD1. The CDR3 covers 16 residues. CDR1 and CDR2 (germline): DFQATT, SNEGSKA (reference sequence). J lost 1 base, V lost 6 bases, and 9 bases had no gene match. The CDR3 reads CSAGGRGSSGANVLTF. CDR3 nucleotide sequence: TGCAGTGCGGGCGGCAGGGGGAGTTCTGGGGCCAACGTCCTGACTTTC.

The chain joins TRBV2 to TRBJ2-5; D uncertain. Germline CDR1 and CDR2: SNHLY and FYNNEI. V was clipped by 6 bases and J by 2 bases, with 13 bases between them. The CDR3 runs 14 residues. In DNA, the CDR3 is TGTGCCAGCAGCCGCGGACGGAGACAAGAGACCCAGTACTTC. This gives the protein CASSRGRRQETQYF.

This clonotype showed up just a few times. The rearrangement links TRBV28 to TRBJ2-3, with 12 positions matching TRBD2. The CDR3 length is 14 residues. Germline V gene lookup returns CDR1 MDHEN and CDR2 SYDVKM. The trim removed 7 bases at V and 5 bases at J, leaving 4 bases unmatched. This chain's CDR3 is CASTRGLAGDTQYF. CDR3 nucleotide sequence: TGTGCCAGCACTAGGGGACTAGCGGGAGATACGCAGTATTTT.

V usage is TRBV11-1 and J usage is TRBJ1-4, with 9 bases lining up with TRBD1. V lost 5 bases and J lost 8; bases outside the gene matches: 9. There are 15 residues in the CDR3. CDR1 is SGHAT and CDR2 is FQDESV in the germline V gene (reference sequence). The DNA for the CDR3 is TGTGCCAGCAGCACCTCCGGGACAGGGCCAGAAAAACTGTTTTTT. Translation gives CASSTSGTGPEKLFF.

Comments on this clonotype: Sequence at one end of the junction differs from germline and may be a read error. The CDR3 DNA reads as TGCGCCAACAGCCTCGGACCGAACACCGGGGAGCTGTTTTTT. This codes for CANSLGPNTGELFF. The chain joins TRBV4-1 to TRBJ2-2; no definite D call. Per germline, CDR1 MGHRA and CDR2 YSYEKL. The CDR3 length is 14 residues.

CDR3 in amino acids: CASGTQETQYF. DNA for the CDR3: TGTGCCAGCGGCACTCAAGAGACCCAGTACTTC. The chain employs TRBV6-2 or TRBV6-3 and TRBJ2-5; D unresolved. The CDR3 covers 11 residues. With 8 bases removed from V and 2 bases from J, the gap between germline ends came to 6 bases. Germline-derived CDR1 and CDR2 are MNHEY and SVGEGT.

The gene calls are TRBV7-9 and TRBJ2-7; D remains unclear. Germline V CDR1 and CDR2: SEHNR, FQNEAQ (reference sequence). There are 13 residues in the CDR3. The germline V and J ends were trimmed by 0 bases and 5 bases, with 8 bases remaining between them. The CDR3 here is CASSLAGIHEQYF. DNA of the CDR3: TGTGCCAGCAGCTTAGCAGGGATCCACGAGCAGTACTTC.

The V call is TRBV20-1, the J call TRBJ1-5; 8 nucleotides line up with TRBD1. CDR1 is DFQATT and CDR2 is SNEGSKA in the germline V gene (reference sequence). CDR3 size: 15 residues. J lost 1 base, V lost 0 bases, and 2 bases had no gene match. CDR3 coding DNA: TGCAGTGCTAGAGACAGGACAGGGAGCAATCAGCCCCAGCATTTT. This sequence encodes CSARDRTGSNQPQHF.

V usage is TRBV2 and J usage is TRBJ2-4, with 8 positions matching TRBD1. CDR1 and CDR2 from the germline V gene are SNHLY and FYNNEI. This CDR3 contains 13 residues. The V and J ends lost 8 bases and 3 bases, in that order; junction bases with no gene match: 3. The CDR3 loop reads CASQGAGKNIQYF. The CDR3 coding sequence is TGTGCCAGCCAGGGGGCTGGCAAAAACATTCAGTACTTC.

This sequence joins TRBV6-2 or TRBV6-3 and TRBJ2-5; no firm D call. Trimming left V 2 bases short and J 1 base short, with 8 bases between. The germline gives CDR1 MNHEY, CDR2 SVGEGT. This CDR3 contains 14 residues. CDR3 in amino acids: CASSYGLIQETQYF. The CDR3 coding sequence is TGTGCCAGCAGTTACGGGTTGATCCAAGAGACCCAGTACTTC.

The J gene is TRBJ2-1, the V gene TRBV20-1; TRBD2 aligns across 10 bases. With V trimmed by 5 bases and J by 2 bases, 3 bases remained unmatched. The germline CDR1 and CDR2 sequences are DFQATT and SNEGSKA (reference sequence). This CDR3 is built from 14 residues. The CDR3 nucleotides are TGCAGTGCTGGGACTAGCGTTCCCTACAATGAGCAGTTCTTC. Amino acids: CSAGTSVPYNEQFF.

V usage is TRBV30 and J usage is TRBJ2-4; D uncertain. V lost 1 base, J lost 4 bases, and 11 bases lay in between. The germline CDR1 and CDR2 sequences are GTSNPN and SVGIG (reference sequence). This CDR3 has 14 amino acids. The CDR3 spells CAWSEALQKNIQYF. DNA of the CDR3: TGTGCCTGGAGTGAAGCATTACAAAAAAACATTCAGTACTTC.

This clonotype was detected many times. The chain carries TRBV7-8 and TRBJ1-2; D unresolved. The CDR3 is 14 amino acids. Trimming removed 6 bases from V and 5 bases from J, with 16 bases in between. Germline V gene data show CDR1 as SGHVS and CDR2 as FQNEAQ. The CDR3 loop is CASSSQADGYGYTF. The CDR3, as DNA: TGTGCCAGCAGTTCTCAGGCGGATGGTTATGGCTACACCTTC.

This clonotype turned up a few times. The J gene is TRBJ2-7, the V gene TRBV5-1; 9 bases map to TRBD1. The DNA end is a closer match to TRBJ2-5, so the J assignment may be wrong. This CDR3 comprises 17 residues. Germline CDR1 SGHRS, CDR2 YFSETQ. CDR3 coding DNA: TGCGCCAGCAGCCCACGTCCCGGGACAGGGTATCTTGAGACCCAGTACTTC. Amino acid sequence: CASSPRPGTGYLETQYF.

This clonotype has at least ten counts. This chain links TRBV4-1 with TRBJ1-4; 10 positions match TRBD1. Looked up from germline, CDR1 is MGHRA and CDR2 is YSYEKL. J lost 5 bases, V lost 4 bases, and 1 base had no gene match. The CDR3 is made up of 14 amino acids. The CDR3 protein is CASSRDRGNEKLFF. The CDR3 nucleotides read TGCGCCAGCAGCCGGGACAGGGGAAATGAAAAACTGTTTTTT.

This clonotype came up a few times. This chain uses TRBV5-1 with TRBJ2-7; 9 bases align to TRBD1. Germline lookup yields CDR1 SGHRS and CDR2 YFSETQ. V trimming: 3 bases; J trimming: 7 bases; junction bases outside the gene matches: 2. CDR3 size: 12 residues. CDR3 DNA sequence: TGCGCCAGCAGCTCCGGACAGGGGGAGCAGTACTTC. Encoded protein: CASSSGQGEQYF. The full variable domain, completed using reference TRBV5-1 and TRBJ2-7, is KAGVTQTPRYLIKTRGQQVTLSCSPISGHRSVSWYQQTPGQGLQFLFEYFSETQRNKGNFPGRFSGRQFSNSRSEMNVSTLELGDSALYLCASSSGQGEQYFGPGTRLTVT.